Below, 16 T cell receptor beta chains from the same sample are listed, as sequenced in a study of beta chain features in type 1 diabetes. The study reverse transcribed the entire isolated RNA, so it sequenced expressed TCRB transcripts. Assay used: immunoSEQ multiplex PCR; TCRdb lists only in-frame clones, some missing. The table shows 110,000 or so clones, with under 40% occurring only once. The sequenced material came from stem cell memory CD4+ T cells from blood. These receptors originate from a woman aged 18 to 35 in good health.

The chain joins TRBV10-3 to TRBJ1-2; 7 bases align to TRBD1. The germline CDR1 and CDR2 sequences are ENHRY and SYGVKD. The CDR3 extends over 14 amino acids. The junction had 8 bases not matched to a gene; V was cut back by 6 bases and J by 4 bases. The CDR3 loop is CAISPGTATYGYTF. The CDR3 bases are TGTGCCATCAGCCCCGGGACAGCGACCTATGGCTACACCTTC.

The V and J genes are TRBV29-1 and TRBJ2-5, with TRBD2 matching 7 bases. The V gene's germline CDR1 is SQVTM and CDR2 ANQGSEA. The CDR3 is made up of 12 amino acids. DNA for the CDR3: TGCGTGGGGGGGATTGGGCAAGAGACCCAGTACTTC. Its translation: CVGGIGQETQYF.

This chain uses TRBV28 with TRBJ2-1, with 7 bases identical to TRBD2. Germline V gives CDR1 MDHEN, CDR2 SYDVKM. The ends lost 6 bases at V and 4 bases at J; junction bases unmatched: 9. CDR3 length equals 15 residues. This chain's CDR3 is CASRRSASGYNEQFF. The CDR3, as DNA: TGTGCCAGCAGGCGGTCGGCTAGCGGATACAATGAGCAGTTCTTC.

J is TRBJ2-1 and V is TRBV7-2; TRBD2 matches 8 bases. The germline V gene has CDR1 SGHTA and CDR2 FQGNSA. The CDR3 runs to 15 residues. Trimming at V came to 1 base and at J to 6 bases, leaving 5 bases not matched to a gene. The CDR3 sequence is CASSLDSGGPNEQFF. The DNA of the CDR3 is TGTGCCAGCAGCTTAGATTCGGGAGGGCCCAATGAGCAGTTCTTC.

V usage is TRBV7-2 and J usage is TRBJ2-3; D gene ambiguous. Trimming removed 1 base at V and 2 bases at J, with 10 bases between. Germline CDR1 SGHTA, CDR2 FQGNSA. The CDR3 is made up of 15 amino acids. The CDR3 DNA follows: TGTGCCAGCAGCTTAGGATCGAGGATCACAGATACGCAGTATTTT. It yields the protein CASSLGSRITDTQYF.

The sample holds a few counts of this clone. The chain couples TRBV6-6 to TRBJ2-7; 7 bases match TRBD1. V dropped 5 bases and J dropped 2; count of bases not matched to a gene: 6. Germline CDR1 MNHNY, CDR2 SVGAGI (reference sequence). CDR3 length: 14 residues. In nucleotides, the CDR3 is TGTGCCAGCAGTCCCTGGGACAGTCCCTACGAGCAGTACTTC. It encodes CASSPWDSPYEQYF.

This chain connects TRBV14 to TRBJ1-1, with D uncertain. The CDR3 spans 12 residues. Germline V CDR1 and CDR2: SGHDN, FVKESK. Trimming pared 4 bases from V and 7 bases from J, leaving 10 bases between. CDR3 sequence: CASSLLANEAFF. CDR3 nucleotides: TGTGCCAGCAGCCTACTTGCGAATGAAGCTTTCTTT.

This clone has a handful of counts. This rearrangement joins TRBV18 to TRBJ1-1; D unclear. This CDR3 comprises 16 residues. Germline assignment: CDR1 KGHSH and CDR2 LQKENI. Trimming left V 4 bases short and J 5 bases short, with 20 bases between. The CDR3 spells CASSLRRLSKETEAFF. CDR3 sequence (DNA): TGTGCCAGCTCACTTAGGCGACTATCCAAAGAGACTGAAGCTTTCTTT.

This chain connects TRBV30 to TRBJ1-5; TRBD1 matches at 7 bases. The CDR3 consists of 16 residues. Germline V gene lookup returns CDR1 GTSNPN and CDR2 SVGIG (reference sequence). V trimming: 2 bases; J trimming: 0 bases; junction bases outside the gene matches: 7. In DNA, the CDR3 is TGTGCCTGGAGTCTTACAGGGGAAGGTAGCAATCAGCCCCAGCATTTT. It specifies CAWSLTGEGSNQPQHF.

This clone has only one observation. The chain joins TRBV6-5 to TRBJ1-2, with D perhaps matching TRBD1 (6 bases). Trimming took off 8 bases at V and 4 bases at J, with 11 bases between the two ends. Germline V gene lookup returns CDR1 MNHEY and CDR2 SVGAGI. The length of the CDR3 is 12 residues. The CDR3 nucleotides are TGTGCCAGCTCCGACAGGAGCTATGGCTACACCTTC. This encodes CASSDRSYGYTF.

The chain carries TRBV5-1 and TRBJ2-5; 11 bases align to TRBD2. Germline CDR1 reads SGHRS; CDR2 reads YFSETQ. Trimming removed 4 bases from V and 2 bases from J; junction bases left unmatched: 4. This CDR3 spans 15 amino acids. The CDR3 is CASSRLAGGQETQYF. As DNA, the CDR3 is TGCGCCAGCAGCCGGCTAGCGGGAGGACAAGAGACCCAGTACTTC.

This clone appeared a single time. The genes are TRBV2 and TRBJ1-5; D is unresolved. V lost 7 bases and J 0 bases, leaving 13 bases between the germline ends. This CDR3 is built from 15 residues. Germline lookup yields CDR1 SNHLY and CDR2 FYNNEI. The CDR3 DNA reads as TGTGCCAGCACCGCAAGAGCATATAGCAATCAGCCCCAGCATTTT. Translation: CASTARAYSNQPQHF. Looking up the rest from reference TRBV2 and TRBJ1-5 gives the full variable domain: EPEVTQTPSHQVTQMGQEVILRCVPISNHLYFYWYRQILGQKVEFLVSFYNNEISEKSEIFDDQFSVERPDGSNFTLKIRSTKLEDSAMYFCASTARAYSNQPQHFGDGTRLSIL.

This chain uses TRBV5-6 with TRBJ1-1; D call uncertain. Germline loops: CDR1 SGHDT, CDR2 YYEEEE. Trimming took off 0 bases at V and 1 base at J, with 7 bases between the two ends. This CDR3 is 14 amino acids long. In nucleotides, the CDR3 is TGTGCCAGCAGCTTGGCTCCGGGGAACACTGAAGCTTTCTTT. Encoded protein: CASSLAPGNTEAFF.

This clone was counted between two and nine times. This chain joins TRBV28 and TRBJ1-2; D is possibly TRBD1 (6 bases). Trimming removed 3 bases at V and 8 bases at J, with 13 bases between. The CDR3 is 13 amino acids. Germline CDR1 MDHEN, CDR2 SYDVKM. In DNA form, the CDR3 reads TGTGCCAGCAGTTTTGAGGGGGATCAGGGCTACACCTTC. As protein: CASSFEGDQGYTF.

In this sample, this clone turned up a few times. CDR3 sequence (DNA): TGTGCCAGCACGGGTAGCGGGATCTACAATGAGCAGTTCTTC. This gives the protein CASTGSGIYNEQFF. This chain links TRBV28 with TRBJ2-1; TRBD2 agrees at 8 bases. This CDR3 has 14 amino acids. V lost 7 bases, J lost 3 bases, and 5 bases stayed unmatched. Per germline, CDR1 MDHEN and CDR2 SYDVKM. The whole variable domain, filled in from reference TRBV28 and TRBJ2-1, reads DVKVTQSSRYLVKRTGEKVFLECVQDMDHENMFWYRQDPGLGLRLIYFSYDVKMKEKGDIPEGYSVSREKKERFSLILESASTNQTSMYLCASTGSGIYNEQFFGPGTRLTVL.

The V gene is TRBV7-8, the J gene TRBJ2-1; 9 nucleotides match TRBD2. Trimming took 4 bases from V and 0 from J; bases not matched to a gene: 16. Per germline, CDR1 SGHVS and CDR2 FQNEAQ. This CDR3 spans 20 amino acids. The CDR3 coding sequence is TGTGCCAGCAGCTCCCCGGGGGCTAGCGGGGTCCAAAGCTCCTACAATGAGCAGTTCTTC. This translates into CASSSPGASGVQSSYNEQFF.